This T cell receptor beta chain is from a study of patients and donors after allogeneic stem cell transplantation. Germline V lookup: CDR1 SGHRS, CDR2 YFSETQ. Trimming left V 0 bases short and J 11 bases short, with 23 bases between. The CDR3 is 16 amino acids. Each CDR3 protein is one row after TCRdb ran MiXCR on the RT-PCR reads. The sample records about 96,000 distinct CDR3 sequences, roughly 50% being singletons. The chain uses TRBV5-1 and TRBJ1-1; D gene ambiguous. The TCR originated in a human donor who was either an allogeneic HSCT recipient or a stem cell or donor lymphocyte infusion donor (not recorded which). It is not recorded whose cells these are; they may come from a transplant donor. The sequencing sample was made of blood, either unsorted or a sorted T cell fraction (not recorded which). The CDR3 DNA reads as TGCGCCAGCAGCTTGGTTGCGTTAGGTTCCCCAGTTGGGGCTTTCTTT. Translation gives CASSLVALGSPVGAFF.